The sample holds a few counts of the clone carrying this T cell receptor (beta chain). What it binds is not known. The data originate from a study of cytomegalovirus exposure and HLA in healthy donors. General observations from the study: Based on reports, TCR beta sequences accurately predicted HLA-A and HLA-B alleles for most subjects. With further analysis later on, most CMV-associated TCR beta chains appeared HLA-restricted.

Germline assignment: CDR1 SGHTA and CDR2 FQGTGA. CDR3 size: 14 residues. V was clipped by 5 bases and J by 7 bases; unmatched bases: 5. Primers included in the PCR were 60 Vbeta and 13 Jbeta primers. Assay: immunoSEQ multiplex PCR; the TCRdb copy retains only in-frame clones and omits some. The sample comprises about 80,000 clones, 80% of which are singletons, and approximately 23% rests with the top ten. The rearrangement joins TRBV7-3 to TRBJ1-6, with TRBD1 matching 7 bases. Sequencing was performed on PBMCs. This sequence was found in a woman aged 45-65 years in good health and CMV-seropositive. CDR3 DNA: TGTGCCAGCAGCCAGGGGACAGACAATTCACCCCTCCACTTT. Its protein product is CASSQGTDNSPLHF.